This TCR beta chain was captured by sequencing in a study of T cell responses to AZD1222 COVID-19 vaccine. The CDR3 is 13 residues long. Trimming took off 8 bases at V and 5 bases at J, with 16 bases between the two ends. Germline CDR1 and CDR2: LNHDA and SQIVND (reference sequence). Method: immunoSEQ multiplex PCR; TCRdb's copy keeps in-frame clones and lacks some. Among 75,000 to 85,000 clones listed, roughly 90% were seen once. This receptor was taken from an adult in good health. The chain is built from TRBV19 and TRBJ2-7; D might be TRBD1 (6 bases). Sequencing used peripheral blood, obtained on day 0 of AZD1222 vaccination. The chain's CDR3 is CASSTGYRDEQYF. Here the CDR3 DNA reads TGTGCCAGTTCTACAGGGTACAGGGACGAGCAGTACTTC. The full variable domain, with the rest looked up from reference TRBV19 and TRBJ2-7, is DGGITQSPKYLFRKEGQNVTLSCEQNLNHDAMYWYRQDPGQGLRLIYYSQIVNDFQKGDIAEGYSVSREKKESFPLTVTSAQKNPTAFYLCASSTGYRDEQYFGPGTRLTVT.